Sequencing of this TCR beta chain was carried out in a study of blood T cells in healthy people across ages. Healthy Caucasians from Russia aged 6 to 90 served as donors. PCR was performed a second time for roughly 6 to 12 cycles using a sample-barcoded 5' primer and a J-beta primer mix. In TCRdb, the 5' RACE reads were re-called with MiXCR into one record per CDR3 protein. This sample has some 1.5 million distinct CDR3 sequences; 28% occur once, and the top ten carry around 7.7%. The V and J ends lost 1 base and 4 bases respectively, with 10 bases between them. This CDR3 is 14 amino acids long. CDR1 and CDR2 from the germline V gene are SEHNR and FQNEAQ (reference sequence).

The sequencing sample was made of blood. This chain joins TRBV7-9 and TRBJ1-2; D might be TRBD1 (5 bases). This clonotype was obtained from a woman in her 30s in good health. The CDR3: CASSLDWGPYGYTF. The CDR3 region has the DNA TGTGCCAGCAGCTTAGATTGGGGACCCTATGGCTACACCTTC.